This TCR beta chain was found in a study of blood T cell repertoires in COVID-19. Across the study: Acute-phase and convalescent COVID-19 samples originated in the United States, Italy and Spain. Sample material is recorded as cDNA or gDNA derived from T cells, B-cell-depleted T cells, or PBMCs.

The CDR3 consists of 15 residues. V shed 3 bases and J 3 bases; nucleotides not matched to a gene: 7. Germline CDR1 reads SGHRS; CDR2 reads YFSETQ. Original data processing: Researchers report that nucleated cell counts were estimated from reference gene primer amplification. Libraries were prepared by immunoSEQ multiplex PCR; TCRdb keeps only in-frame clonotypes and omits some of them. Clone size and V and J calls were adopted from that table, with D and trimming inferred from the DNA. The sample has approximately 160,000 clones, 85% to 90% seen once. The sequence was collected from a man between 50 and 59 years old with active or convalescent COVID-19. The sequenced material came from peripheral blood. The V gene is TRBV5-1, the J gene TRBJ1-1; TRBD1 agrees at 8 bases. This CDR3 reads CASSWTGPDDTEAFF. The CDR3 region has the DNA TGCGCCAGCAGCTGGACAGGGCCCGACGACACTGAAGCTTTCTTT.